The next 24 T cell receptor beta chains were all read from a single sample in a study of PD-L1 blockade in urothelial cancer. Time point defined: pretreatment peripheral blood. Sequencing used immunoSEQ multiplex PCR; TCRdb keeps in-frame clones, though not all of them. The profile shows 54,000 or so clones, approximately 88% of them singletons. The sample consisted of PBMCs, taken around atezolizumab (anti-PD-L1) treatment. These receptors were taken from a man aged 50 to 59 with urothelial cancer.

The chain recombines TRBV29-1 with TRBJ1-1; D may be TRBD1 (6 bases). Deletions cut 6 bases from V and 1 base from J, with 9 bases between. The CDR3 is 12 residues long. The germline CDR1 and CDR2 sequences are SQVTM and ANQGSEA. CDR3 in amino acids: CSVGTWNTEAFF. The CDR3, as DNA: TGCAGCGTCGGGACATGGAACACTGAAGCTTTCTTT. The full variable domain, in which reference TRBV29-1 and TRBJ1-1 provide the parts outside the CDR3, is SAVISQKPSRDICQRGTSLTIQCQVDSQVTMMFWYRQQPGQSLTLIATANQGSEATYESGFVIDKFPISRPNLTFSTLTVSNMSPEDSSIYLCSVGTWNTEAFFGQGTRLTVV.

The chain is built from TRBV4-2 and TRBJ2-1; no firm D call. Trimming took 2 bases from V and 3 from J, leaving 20 bases between them. This CDR3 spans 18 amino acids. Germline V gives CDR1 LGHNA, CDR2 YNFKEQ. DNA of the CDR3: TGTGCCAGCAGCCAACCCAAATCCCAGACTCCCTACTACAATGAGCAGTTCTTC. This gives the protein CASSQPKSQTPYYNEQFF.

V is TRBV19 and J is TRBJ2-5; 7 bases are shared with TRBD1. This CDR3 has 11 residues. The germline V gene has CDR1 LNHDA and CDR2 SQIVND (reference sequence). V dropped 10 bases and J dropped 4; count of bases not matched to a gene: 3. The CDR3 DNA sequence: TGTGCCACCCCAGGGGGAGAGACCCAGTACTTC. Its protein product is CATPGGETQYF.

To note about this clone: The junction and the germline gene differ at one end; a read error may be behind it. V gene TRBV5-1 combines with J gene TRBJ2-2, with TRBD1 as a possible D gene (5 bases). Germline loops: CDR1 SGHRS, CDR2 YFSETQ. This CDR3 region has 13 residues. The CDR3 spells CASSAGMTAELFF. Written as DNA, the CDR3 is TGCGCCAGCAGCGCAGGGATGACCGCGGAGCTGTTTTTT. Supplemented by reference TRBV5-1 and TRBJ2-2, the full variable domain reads KAGVTQTPRYLIKTRGQQVTLSCSPISGHRSVSWYQQTPGQGLQFLFEYFSETQRNKGNFPGRFSGRQFSNSRSEMNVSTLELGDSALYLCASSAGMTAELFFGEGSRLTVL.

The gene calls are TRBV4-3 and TRBJ2-1; 11 bases fit TRBD2. The ends lost 4 bases at V and 3 bases at J; junction bases unmatched: 8. CDR1 and CDR2 from the germline V gene are LGHNA and YSLEER. The CDR3 is 17 residues long. CDR3 amino acids: CASSLASGTSGYNEQFF. As DNA, the CDR3 is TGCGCCAGCAGCCTAGCCTCCGGGACTAGCGGCTACAATGAGCAGTTCTTC.

The chain joins TRBV30 to TRBJ2-2; possibly TRBD2 for D (6 bases). In germline, CDR1 is GTSNPN, CDR2 SVGIG (reference sequence). V gave up 4 bases and J gave up 1 base, with 10 bases separating them. CDR3 length: 14 amino acids. This chain's CDR3 is CAWKGGKNTGELFF. DNA for the CDR3: TGTGCCTGGAAGGGCGGGAAGAACACCGGGGAGCTGTTTTTT.

This chain joins TRBV27 and TRBJ2-7; tentative D call: TRBD1 (5 bases). CDR1 is MNHEY and CDR2 is SMNVEV in the germline V gene (reference sequence). This CDR3 has 15 residues. Trimming left V 3 bases short and J 3 bases short, with 15 bases between. The CDR3 sequence is CASSFSRQKFYEQYF. As DNA, the CDR3 is TGTGCCAGCAGTTTTTCTCGACAGAAGTTCTACGAGCAGTACTTC.

The V gene is TRBV9, the J gene TRBJ1-2, with D unclear. V shed 6 bases and J shed 0 bases, with 9 bases lying between them. The CDR3 runs to 13 residues. CDR1 is SGDLS, CDR2 YYNGEE, per germline. The CDR3 region is CASKAETNYGYTF. DNA for the CDR3: TGTGCCAGCAAGGCGGAGACTAACTATGGCTACACCTTC.

The chain has TRBV28 and TRBJ2-5; the D gene is possibly TRBD1 (6 bases). V was shortened by 3 bases and J by 5 bases, with 22 bases between the two germline ends. Germline CDR1 MDHEN, CDR2 SYDVKM. The CDR3 is 17 amino acids. In DNA form, the CDR3 reads TGTGCCAGCAGTTTGCCCAGGATTGGGGGCGCAGAGGAGACCCAGTACTTC. It specifies CASSLPRIGGAEETQYF.

The chain recombines TRBV5-1 with TRBJ2-7; TRBD2 matches 11 bases. Unmatched junction bases numbered 12, after V lost 4 bases and J lost 0 bases. The CDR3 length is 18 residues. CDR1 and CDR2 from the germline V gene are SGHRS and YFSETQ. CDR3 nucleotide sequence: TGCGCCAGCAGCAAAGGGACTAGCGGAACACTAAGCTCCTACGAGCAGTACTTC. It yields the protein CASSKGTSGTLSSYEQYF. Full variable domain (remainder filled in from reference TRBV5-1 and TRBJ2-7): KAGVTQTPRYLIKTRGQQVTLSCSPISGHRSVSWYQQTPGQGLQFLFEYFSETQRNKGNFPGRFSGRQFSNSRSEMNVSTLELGDSALYLCASSKGTSGTLSSYEQYFGPGTRLTVT.

This clone was seen only once. The rearrangement uses TRBV5-6 and TRBJ2-1; 7 bases agree with TRBD2. CDR3 length equals 15 residues. CDR1 is SGHDT, CDR2 YYEEEE, per germline. J was trimmed by 3 bases and V by 2 bases; bases with no gene match: 5. The CDR3 DNA reads as TGTGCCAGCAGCTTAGAAGGGGACTACTACAATGAGCAGTTCTTC. This codes for CASSLEGDYYNEQFF. Drawing the rest from reference TRBV5-6 and TRBJ2-1, the complete variable domain is DAGVTQSPTHLIKTRGQQVTLRCSPKSGHDTVSWYQQALGQGPQFIFQYYEEEERQRGNFPDRFSGHQFPNYSSELNVNALLLGDSALYLCASSLEGDYYNEQFFGPGTRLTVL.

The chain couples TRBV5-4 to TRBJ1-1; D uncertain. Trimming took off 5 bases at V and 0 bases at J, with 8 bases between the two ends. This CDR3 region has 13 residues. The V gene's germline CDR1 is SGHNT and CDR2 YYREEE (reference sequence). CDR3 amino acids: CASRRDLNTEAFF. Written as DNA, the CDR3 is TGTGCCAGCAGGAGGGATTTGAACACTGAAGCTTTCTTT.

The chain has TRBV28 and TRBJ1-2; possible D gene TRBD1, 5 bases. The CDR3 spans 17 residues. CDR1 is MDHEN and CDR2 is SYDVKM in the germline V gene. V shed 3 bases and J shed 4 bases, with 21 bases lying between them. CDR3 sequence: CASSLASRQRGPYGYTF. The CDR3 coding sequence is TGTGCCAGCAGTTTGGCCAGTCGCCAAAGGGGCCCCTATGGCTACACCTTC.

A few counts support this clone. CDR3 region: CASSQGIGTGYEQYF. CDR3 in DNA: TGCGCCAGCAGCCAAGGCATCGGGACAGGGTACGAGCAGTACTTC. The gene calls are TRBV4-3 and TRBJ2-7, with 9 bases fitting TRBD1. The CDR3 runs to 15 residues. The V and J ends lost 1 base and 4 bases, in that order; junction bases with no gene match: 5. CDR1 and CDR2 from the germline V gene are LGHNA and YSLEER.

The chain carries TRBV28 and TRBJ2-7; TRBD2 agrees at 7 bases. The ends lost 1 base at V and 5 bases at J; junction bases unmatched: 5. The CDR3 spans 14 residues. The germline gives CDR1 MDHEN, CDR2 SYDVKM. The CDR3 nucleotides read TGTGCCAGCAGTTTATTCCGGGGGGACCACGAGCAGTACTTC. It specifies CASSLFRGDHEQYF. The whole variable domain, filled in from reference TRBV28 and TRBJ2-7, reads DVKVTQSSRYLVKRTGEKVFLECVQDMDHENMFWYRQDPGLGLRLIYFSYDVKMKEKGDIPEGYSVSREKKERFSLILESASTNQTSMYLCASSLFRGDHEQYFGPGTRLTVT.

To note about this clone: The same CDR3 can be traced to other DNA sequences in this sample. V and J are TRBV6-4 and TRBJ2-3; TRBD1 matches at 8 bases. Trimming removed 6 bases from V and 0 bases from J; junction bases left unmatched: 2. CDR1 and CDR2 from the germline V gene are MRHNA and SNTAGT. There are 14 residues in the CDR3. CDR3 amino acids: CASSGQGSTDTQYF. DNA for the CDR3: TGTGCCAGCAGCGGACAGGGAAGCACAGATACGCAGTATTTT.

This chain connects TRBV7-2 to TRBJ2-5, with TRBD2 matching over 9 bases. Germline V gives CDR1 SGHTA, CDR2 FQGNSA. The CDR3 loop spans 15 amino acids. Germline trimming cut 1 base from V and 6 bases from J; bases unmatched to any gene: 6. CDR3 protein: CASSLGGSGRKTQYF. The CDR3 coding sequence is TGTGCCAGCAGCTTAGGAGGTAGCGGGAGAAAGACCCAGTACTTC. Full variable domain (rest looked up from reference TRBV7-2 and TRBJ2-5): GAGVSQSPSNKVTEKGKDVELRCDPISGHTALYWYRQSLGQGLEFLIYFQGNSAPDKSGLPSDRFSAERTGGSVSTLTIQRTQQEDSAVYLCASSLGGSGRKTQYFGPGTRLLVL.

This rearrangement joins TRBV19 to TRBJ2-4, with TRBD2 as a possible D gene (5 bases). The CDR3 spans 14 residues. Germline CDR1 and CDR2: LNHDA and SQIVND (reference sequence). V was shortened by 4 bases and J by 9 bases, with 16 bases between the two germline ends. The CDR3 loop is CASSTDSVVPIQYF. The CDR3 bases are TGTGCCAGTAGTACGGACTCCGTGGTGCCCATTCAGTACTTC.

V and J are TRBV9 and TRBJ1-6; D uncertain. With 3 bases removed from V and 8 bases from J, the gap between germline ends came to 9 bases. CDR3 length: 13 residues. Germline V CDR1 and CDR2: SGDLS, YYNGEE. The CDR3 bases are TGTGCCAGCAGCGGCTTCGGGTATTCACCCCTCCACTTT. This sequence encodes CASSGFGYSPLHF.

The chain recombines TRBV5-6 with TRBJ1-6, with 8 bases identical to TRBD1. Unmatched junction bases numbered 4, after V lost 1 base and J lost 10 bases. The length of the CDR3 is 14 residues. Germline-derived CDR1 and CDR2 are SGHDT and YYEEEE. CDR3 amino acids: CASSLWTGRSPLHF. As DNA, the CDR3 is TGTGCCAGCAGCTTGTGGACAGGGAGATCACCCCTCCACTTT.

The chain couples TRBV7-2 to TRBJ2-7, with TRBD1 matching 7 bases. Per the germline V gene, CDR1 is SGHTA and CDR2 is FQGNSA. CDR3 length equals 13 residues. J was trimmed by 4 bases and V by 5 bases; bases with no gene match: 5. CDR3 sequence reads: CASSTGTEYEQYF. The CDR3 DNA reads as TGTGCCAGCAGCACCGGGACAGAATACGAGCAGTACTTC.

The chain joins TRBV9 to TRBJ2-1; D is possibly TRBD2 (7 bases). This CDR3 is 18 amino acids long. Trimming pared 4 bases from V and 6 bases from J, leaving 26 bases between. Germline assignment: CDR1 SGDLS and CDR2 YYNGEE. The CDR3, as DNA: TGTGCCAGCAGCCACCCACCCATCGGGAGGACAGATATCAATGAGCAGTTCTTC. It translates to CASSHPPIGRTDINEQFF.

The genes are TRBV7-9 and TRBJ1-5; D is uncertain. In germline, CDR1 is SEHNR, CDR2 FQNEAQ (reference sequence). The CDR3 is 16 residues long. V lost 1 base and J 2 bases, leaving 12 bases between the germline ends. The chain's CDR3 is CASSLGGLGGNQPQHF. The CDR3 region has the DNA TGTGCCAGCAGCTTAGGCGGGCTGGGAGGCAATCAGCCCCAGCATTTT.

This rearrangement joins TRBV29-1 to TRBJ2-5; a possible D gene is TRBD1 (5 bases). V shed 3 bases and J shed 0 bases, with 5 bases lying between them. This CDR3 is built from 12 residues. From germline, CDR1 is SQVTM and CDR2 ANQGSEA. In DNA form, the CDR3 reads TGCAGCGTTGAGGACAACCAAGAGACCCAGTACTTC. Its translation is CSVEDNQETQYF.